One sample yielded the 4 T cell receptor beta chains listed below, sequenced in a study of blood T cell repertoires in COVID-19. Profiling relied on immunoSEQ multiplex PCR, and the TCRdb table lists in-frame clones only, not all of them. The sample holds about 68,000 clones, 86% seen once. The sequenced material came from peripheral blood. All receptors derive from a young man with acute or convalescent COVID-19.

This clone came up once. The CDR3 sequence: CASSTDSGGTYEQYF. The CDR3 region has the DNA TGTGCCAGCAGCACCGATAGCGGGGGGACCTACGAGCAGTACTTC. The gene calls are TRBV7-2 and TRBJ2-7; 10 bases map to TRBD2. With 5 bases clipped from V and 2 bases from J, the junction kept 6 bases outside the gene matches. The CDR3 runs to 15 residues. CDR1 is SGHTA and CDR2 is FQGNSA in the germline V gene.

The chain carries TRBV6-5 and TRBJ2-5; 11 nucleotides line up with TRBD2. Losses at the gene ends were 10 bases for V and 2 bases for J; bases not matched to a gene: 6. CDR1 is MNHEY and CDR2 is SVGAGI in the germline V gene. This CDR3 has 14 amino acids. The CDR3: CANSLAGGQETQYF. The CDR3 DNA reads as TGTGCCAACTCCTTAGCGGGAGGGCAAGAGACCCAGTACTTC.

The V call is TRBV3-1 (or the pseudogene TRBV3-2), the J call TRBJ2-3; D may be TRBD1 (6 bases). Deletions cut 4 bases from V and 7 bases from J, with 9 bases between. Germline-derived CDR1 and CDR2 are LGHDT and YNNKEL (reference sequence). The CDR3 is 12 amino acids. CDR3 loop: CASSPGTNTQYF. CDR3 sequence (DNA): TGTGCCAGCAGCCCGGGGACAAATACGCAGTATTTT.

The V gene is TRBV6-6, the J gene TRBJ2-7, with TRBD2 identical over 15 bases. With 4 bases clipped from V and 5 bases from J, the junction kept 3 bases outside the gene matches. Germline-derived CDR1 and CDR2 are MNHNY and SVGAGI (reference sequence). The CDR3 covers 15 residues. In DNA form, the CDR3 reads TGTGCCAGCAGTTCGGGACTAGCGGGAGGTAACGAGCAGTACTTC. It codes for CASSSGLAGGNEQYF.